This TCR beta chain was captured in a study of T cells in Graves' hyperthyroidism and ophthalmopathy. It was considered stable Graves' hyperthyroidism when ophthalmopathy did not progress within 18 months. Any patient presenting with uncontrolled infection, other autoimmune disease, pregnancy or lactation was left out. General study findings and limits: Within blood appeared most thyroid clonotypes that had expanded above 0.001. Ophthalmopathy was separated from stable hyperthyroidism by a 13 V-J model.

V lost 5 bases, J lost 6 bases, and 16 bases lay in between. The CDR3 runs 14 residues. Germline values: CDR1 SEHNR, CDR2 FQNEAQ (reference sequence). Comment on this clonotype: The antigen remains unidentified.

Authors of the study amplified TCR beta CDR3 regions from RNA transcripts. The study used the HTBI primer set for a first-round RT-PCR of the TCR CDR3. MiXCR was run by TCRdb on the multiplex PCR reads, yielding one entry per CDR3 protein. The sample holds about 96,000 distinct CDR3 sequences, around 50% seen once. The sequence was obtained from a middle-aged woman with Graves' hyperthyroidism. The rearrangement joins TRBV7-9 to TRBJ1-2; perhaps TRBD1 as D (6 bases). Specimen: blood. The CDR3 DNA sequence: TGTGCCAGCAGCCGGAAAGGACAGTTCGATGGCTACACCTTC. Translation gives CASSRKGQFDGYTF.